Listed here are 24 T cell receptor beta chains from one sample, sequenced in a study of response to subunit inactivated influenza vaccine. A single record per CDR3 protein comes from TCRdb applying MiXCR to the RT-PCR reads. The top ten hold more than 9.5% of the sample, which has about 570,000 distinct CDR3 sequences, around 10% seen once. These data were also filed under a second study, of T cells expressing NK-cell markers. Per that study: With UMIs, 5'RACE template switching was used to make TCR beta cDNA.

The sample was PBMCs from blood, taken on the day of vaccination. These receptors were obtained from a man aged 45 to 65 who received an inactivated influenza vaccine.

This clonotype was detected many times. This chain joins TRBV11-2 and TRBJ2-3, with a possible D match to TRBD2 (5 bases). CDR3 length: 13 residues. Germline V gene data show CDR1 as SGHAT and CDR2 as FQNNGV. V shed 1 base and J shed 7 bases, with 9 bases lying between them. CDR3 residues: CASSLVSSHTQYF. The CDR3 DNA sequence: TGTGCCAGCAGCTTAGTGTCTAGCCATACGCAGTATTTT.

This clonotype turned up a few times. V gene TRBV20-1 combines with J gene TRBJ2-7; no reliable D call. The germline V gene has CDR1 DFQATT and CDR2 SNEGSKA (reference sequence). Trimming took 6 bases from V and 5 from J, leaving 14 bases between them. The CDR3 has 12 residues. The CDR3 coding sequence is TGCAGTGCCAGTGCTAGAATTCACGAGCAGTACTTC. Protein product: CSASARIHEQYF.

In its sample, this clonotype was seen a few times. For the CDR3, the DNA is TGCAGTGCTCAAAGCTACGAGCAGTACTTC. This encodes CSAQSYEQYF. The chain recombines TRBV20-1 with TRBJ2-7; D is uncertain. CDR3 length: 10 amino acids. The germline V and J ends were trimmed by 5 bases and 3 bases, with 5 bases remaining between them. Germline assignment: CDR1 DFQATT and CDR2 SNEGSKA (reference sequence).

V and J are TRBV7-9 and TRBJ1-2, with unresolved D. Germline lookup yields CDR1 SEHNR and CDR2 FQNEAQ (reference sequence). This CDR3 spans 13 amino acids. V was pared by 1 base and J by 6 bases, with 9 bases between. The DNA for the CDR3 is TGTGCCAGCAGCTTAGGGCAGTTGAATGGCTACACCTTC. It specifies CASSLGQLNGYTF.

This clonotype came up a few times. V is TRBV24-1 and J is TRBJ2-1; D might be TRBD1 (6 bases). Germline V gives CDR1 KGHDR, CDR2 SFDVKD. The CDR3 runs to 13 residues. The germline V and J ends were trimmed by 9 bases and 6 bases, with 14 bases remaining between them. In DNA form, the CDR3 reads TGTGCCACCGGGGGCCGGGCGGGCAATGAGCAGTTCTTC. It codes for CATGGRAGNEQFF.

The V gene is TRBV4-2, the J gene TRBJ2-5, with D unclear. The CDR3 covers 15 residues. Looked up from germline, CDR1 is LGHNA and CDR2 is YNFKEQ. V gave up 2 bases and J gave up 1 base, with 11 bases separating them. This CDR3 is CASSQRGRTQETQYF. As DNA, the CDR3 is TGTGCCAGCAGCCAACGCGGCAGGACCCAAGAGACCCAGTACTTC.

CDR3 sequence reads: CASKGQGVTNTEAFF. The CDR3 region has the DNA TGCGCCAGCAAGGGACAGGGGGTAACGAACACTGAAGCTTTCTTT. J is TRBJ1-1 and V is TRBV5-1; the match to TRBD1 covers 11 bases. Per germline, CDR1 SGHRS and CDR2 YFSETQ. The V and J ends lost 6 bases and 1 base, in that order; junction bases with no gene match: 5. CDR3 length: 15 residues.

V and J are TRBV5-1 and TRBJ2-2; maybe TRBD1 (5 bases). Trimming removed 5 bases from V and 4 bases from J, with 15 bases in between. CDR3 length equals 15 residues. Germline CDR1 is SGHRS and CDR2 is YFSETQ. DNA of the CDR3: TGCGCCAGCAGACCCGCACAGGCCCTCACCGGGGAGCTGTTTTTT. Its protein is CASRPAQALTGELFF.

V usage is TRBV29-1 and J usage is TRBJ2-1, with a tentative D call TRBD2 (6 bases). Germline V lookup: CDR1 SQVTM, CDR2 ANQGSEA. The CDR3 contains 15 residues. The germline V and J ends were trimmed by 4 bases and 5 bases, with 18 bases remaining between them. CDR3: CSVAPLGGKNNEQFF. The CDR3 region has the DNA TGCAGCGTTGCCCCCCTGGGGGGTAAAAACAATGAGCAGTTCTTC.

The chain recombines TRBV5-1 with TRBJ2-3; perhaps TRBD1 as D (5 bases). This CDR3 has 16 amino acids. CDR1 is SGHRS, CDR2 YFSETQ, per germline. V was pared by 0 bases and J by 1 base, with 12 bases between. This CDR3 reads CASSLGTLVGTDTQYF. DNA for the CDR3: TGCGCCAGCAGCTTGGGGACACTTGTCGGCACAGATACGCAGTATTTT.

This clonotype was picked up a small number of times. The rearrangement joins TRBV7-8 to TRBJ2-2, with unresolved D. V lost 5 bases and J 0 bases, leaving 10 bases between the germline ends. Germline CDR1 reads SGHVS; CDR2 reads FQNEAQ. This CDR3 has 15 residues. The CDR3 sequence is CASSPRVANTGELFF. The CDR3 DNA is TGTGCCAGCAGCCCTCGGGTTGCGAACACCGGGGAGCTGTTTTTT.

This clonotype has more than one count but fewer than ten. CDR3 loop: CASREQGAGIQQFF. DNA of the CDR3: TGTGCCAGCAGGGAACAGGGGGCCGGGATTCAGCAGTTCTTC. The V gene is TRBV12-3 or TRBV12-4, the J gene TRBJ2-1; 9 nucleotides agree with TRBD1. With 6 bases clipped from V and 11 bases from J, the junction kept 11 bases outside the gene matches. The length of the CDR3 is 14 residues.

This clonotype has only a few counts. The chain carries TRBV18 and TRBJ2-5; D unresolved. The ends were cut back, 3 bases at V and 0 bases at J, with 5 bases in the middle. Per the germline V gene, CDR1 is KGHSH and CDR2 is LQKENI. The length of the CDR3 is 13 residues. CDR3 region: CASSPYDQETQYF. Written as DNA, the CDR3 is TGTGCCAGCTCACCTTATGACCAAGAGACCCAGTACTTC.

The CDR3 reads CSVQREVVGGELFF. The DNA of the CDR3 is TGCAGCGTCCAGCGGGAGGTGGTTGGTGGGGAGCTGTTTTTT. V usage is TRBV29-1 and J usage is TRBJ2-2; 9 nucleotides match TRBD2. The V gene end was trimmed by 6 bases and the J gene end by 8 bases; junction bases not matched to a gene: 10. The CDR3 consists of 14 residues. Germline loops: CDR1 SQVTM, CDR2 ANQGSEA.

Only a few counts were recorded for this clonotype. The chain uses TRBV5-1 and TRBJ2-3; D not certain. The CDR3 covers 17 residues. The germline V gene has CDR1 SGHRS and CDR2 YFSETQ. Between the trimmed V and J ends, which lost 0 bases and 2 bases, there was a span of 16 bases. DNA of the CDR3: TGCGCCAGCAGCTTGGCCCTCGTACCCGACTTCACAGATACGCAGTATTTT. This encodes CASSLALVPDFTDTQYF.

Only a few counts were recorded for this clonotype. V is TRBV18 and J is TRBJ2-2, with 10 bases that match TRBD1. The germline CDR1 and CDR2 sequences are KGHSH and LQKENI. The CDR3 spans 15 residues. J lost 4 bases, V lost 3 bases, and 2 bases had no gene match. The CDR3 DNA reads as TGTGCCAGCTCACCGGGACAGGGGATCACCGGGGAGCTGTTTTTT. Its translation: CASSPGQGITGELFF.

The chain couples TRBV4-3 to TRBJ2-1; D not resolved. The germline V and J ends were trimmed by 0 bases and 0 bases, with 6 bases remaining between them. The CDR3 is 15 amino acids. Per germline, CDR1 LGHNA and CDR2 YSLEER. Here the CDR3 DNA reads TGCGCCAGCAGCCAAGAGATAAGCTCCTACAATGAGCAGTTCTTC. Translating it yields CASSQEISSYNEQFF.

This clonotype was recorded at least ten times. The V gene is TRBV6-5, the J gene TRBJ1-2, with TRBD1 matching over 7 bases. J lost 0 bases, V lost 4 bases, and 8 bases had no gene match. The germline gives CDR1 MNHEY, CDR2 SVGAGI. This CDR3 is 16 amino acids long. DNA of the CDR3: TGTGCCAGCAGTTCAAGGGGGCGCGGAGCTAACTATGGCTACACCTTC. Translation: CASSSRGRGANYGYTF.

The rearrangement uses TRBV10-3 and TRBJ2-3; 7 positions agree with TRBD2. From germline, CDR1 is ENHRY and CDR2 SYGVKD. Trimming at V came to 1 base and at J to 2 bases, leaving 6 bases not matched to a gene. The CDR3 extends over 16 amino acids. CDR3 nucleotide sequence: TGTGCCATCAGTGAGTGGGCTAGCGGAACCACAGATACGCAGTATTTT. Residues: CAISEWASGTTDTQYF.

This clonotype has a handful of counts. The V and J genes are TRBV7-2 and TRBJ2-3; 10 bases line up with TRBD2. This CDR3 has 16 residues. CDR1 is SGHTA, CDR2 FQGNSA, per germline. V shed 3 bases, J shed 2 bases, and the junction held 5 bases outside the gene matches. CDR3 DNA: TGTGCCAGCAGCTTCAATAGCGGGGGGAACACAGATACGCAGTATTTT. This codes for CASSFNSGGNTDTQYF.

This chain connects TRBV7-8 to TRBJ1-6; TRBD1 might be the D (6 bases). The length of the CDR3 is 17 residues. Germline assignment: CDR1 SGHVS and CDR2 FQNEAQ. V was cut by 5 bases and J by 6 bases, with 20 bases left in between. CDR3 bases: TGTGCCAGCAGCCCTAAGGCTCAGGGGATTGGTAATTCACCCCTCCACTTT. Translated: CASSPKAQGIGNSPLHF.

V usage is TRBV28 and J usage is TRBJ2-3, with 8 bases aligning to TRBD2. There are 16 residues in the CDR3. J lost 4 bases, V lost 6 bases, and 12 bases had no gene match. Germline CDR1 and CDR2: MDHEN and SYDVKM. CDR3 amino acids: CASRIPRAGVPDTQYF. CDR3 in DNA: TGTGCCAGCAGGATCCCCCGAGCGGGAGTTCCAGATACGCAGTATTTT.

This chain joins TRBV12-3 or TRBV12-4 and TRBJ2-7, with no clear D. The CDR3 runs to 14 residues. The V gene lost 7 bases and the J gene lost 2 bases, with 15 bases spanning the gap. The CDR3 nucleotides read TGTGCCAGCACCCAATCGGCAGGTGCCTACGAGCAGTACTTC. This gives the protein CASTQSAGAYEQYF.

V gene TRBV5-1 combines with J gene TRBJ1-2; D gene unclear. Germline V gene lookup returns CDR1 SGHRS and CDR2 YFSETQ. This CDR3 spans 13 amino acids. V lost 6 bases and J lost 4, with 13 bases in between. CDR3 residues: CASNTGGGYGYTF. The CDR3 DNA follows: TGCGCCAGCAACACTGGAGGAGGCTATGGCTACACCTTC.